The 27 T cell receptor beta chains listed next were all sequenced from one sample in a study of blood T cell repertoires in COVID-19. Only in-frame clones appear in the TCRdb table, and some are missing; sequencing was by immunoSEQ multiplex PCR. The table includes roughly 180,000 clones, around 88% detected once. The sequenced sample consisted of peripheral blood. The receptors originated from a woman aged 30 to 39 with acute or convalescent COVID-19.

The chain has TRBV6-1 and TRBJ1-1, with D unclear. The CDR3 totals 16 residues. V dropped 0 bases and J dropped 5 bases, with 16 bases sitting between them. Germline assignment: CDR1 MNHNS and CDR2 SASEGT. The CDR3: CASSEALPGLGTEAFF. The CDR3 DNA reads TGTGCCAGCAGTGAAGCGCTTCCGGGGTTAGGGACTGAAGCTTTCTTT.

V and J are TRBV25-1 and TRBJ2-3, with D maybe TRBD2 (5 bases). The germline V and J ends were trimmed by 3 bases and 2 bases, with 18 bases remaining between them. The CDR3 spans 17 residues. The germline CDR1 and CDR2 sequences are MGHDK and SYGVNS. The CDR3 DNA sequence: TGTGCCAGCAGTGATCCCGGGGTAAGCCCGTTCACAGATACGCAGTATTTT. It is translated as CASSDPGVSPFTDTQYF.

Note on this clone: One junction end does not reproduce the germline sequence, and a read error may be involved. V gene TRBV19 combines with J gene TRBJ1-5; D possibly corresponds to TRBD1 (5 bases). Germline assignment: CDR1 LNHDA and CDR2 SQIVND (reference sequence). This CDR3 region has 15 residues. CDR3 nucleotides: TGTGCCACCAACCGCGTCACAGGTGGCAAGCAGCCCCAGCATTTT. Translation gives CATNRVTGGKQPQHF.

The chain has TRBV12-5 and TRBJ2-7; 7 positions agree with TRBD1. The CDR3 is made up of 16 amino acids. V shed 9 bases, J shed 5 bases, and the junction held 19 bases outside the gene matches. In germline, CDR1 is LGHNT, CDR2 FRNRAP. The CDR3 DNA sequence: TGTGCTAGCCGATCCGAGCAAACAGGGGAAAGTGACGAGCAGTACTTC. It yields the protein CASRSEQTGESDEQYF.

The gene calls are TRBV28 and TRBJ1-1; maybe TRBD1 (6 bases). The CDR3 sequence is 14 residues long. CDR1 is MDHEN and CDR2 is SYDVKM in the germline V gene. The V gene lost 6 bases and the J gene lost 5 bases, with 16 bases spanning the gap. The CDR3 sequence: CASSPGGRGTEAFF. CDR3 in DNA: TGTGCCAGCAGCCCGGGGGGGCGTGGGACTGAAGCTTTCTTT.

The chain carries TRBV27 and TRBJ2-2; unclear D gene. V was clipped by 7 bases and J by 3 bases, with 9 bases between them. The CDR3 loop spans 13 amino acids. In germline, CDR1 is MNHEY, CDR2 SMNVEV (reference sequence). The CDR3 nucleotides read TGTGCCAGCATGGCCGGGTACACCGGGGAGCTGTTTTTT. Translated: CASMAGYTGELFF.

V is TRBV19 and J is TRBJ2-1, with a weak D call TRBD2 (5 bases). The CDR3 is 12 amino acids. V was trimmed by 5 bases and J by 6 bases, leaving 8 bases between them. Per the germline V gene, CDR1 is LNHDA and CDR2 is SQIVND (reference sequence). As DNA, the CDR3 is TGTGCCAGTAGTCGGACTCTCAATGAGCAGTTCTTC. This gives the protein CASSRTLNEQFF.

This chain connects TRBV5-6 to TRBJ1-1, with a tentative D call TRBD1 (6 bases). This CDR3 comprises 12 residues. The germline V and J ends were trimmed by 0 bases and 7 bases, with 7 bases remaining between them. Germline CDR1 is SGHDT and CDR2 is YYEEEE. As DNA, the CDR3 is TGTGCCAGCAGCTTGGACAGGGTTGAAGCTTTCTTT. It codes for CASSLDRVEAFF.

The CDR3 loop reads CASSPPDRTRGEQYF. CDR3 nucleotides: TGTGCCAGCAGTCCCCCGGACAGGACACGGGGCGAGCAGTACTTC. The V and J genes are TRBV6-5 and TRBJ2-7; TRBD1 agrees at 7 bases. CDR1 and CDR2 (germline): MNHEY, SVGAGI. Germline trimming cut 5 bases from V and 6 bases from J; bases unmatched to any gene: 13. This CDR3 is 15 amino acids long.

The chain carries TRBV30 and TRBJ2-7; no clear D. Trimming took off 3 bases at V and 0 bases at J, with 3 bases between the two ends. Germline CDR1 is GTSNPN and CDR2 is SVGIG (reference sequence). CDR3 length equals 11 residues. The CDR3 protein is CAWSHSYEQYF. The DNA for the CDR3 is TGTGCCTGGAGCCACTCCTACGAGCAGTACTTC.

This sequence joins TRBV4-1 and TRBJ2-7; no clear D gene. This CDR3 contains 9 residues. Germline V gene lookup returns CDR1 MGHRA and CDR2 YSYEKL. V lost 4 bases, J lost 12 bases, and 7 bases lay in between. CDR3 sequence: CASSPDRYF. The CDR3 coding sequence is TGCGCCAGCAGCCCCGATAGGTACTTC.

This chain connects TRBV5-4 to TRBJ2-7; 13 nucleotides align to TRBD2. The V and J ends lost 1 base and 7 bases, in that order; junction bases with no gene match: 5. Per the germline V gene, CDR1 is SGHNT and CDR2 is YYREEE (reference sequence). The CDR3 runs 15 residues. The CDR3 spells CASSLYGLAGEEQYF. CDR3 coding DNA: TGTGCCAGCAGCTTGTATGGACTAGCGGGAGAAGAGCAGTACTTC.

The chain joins TRBV7-9 to TRBJ2-1; TRBD2 matches 7 bases. Trimming removed 3 bases from V and 9 bases from J; junction bases left unmatched: 8. The V gene's germline CDR1 is SEHNR and CDR2 FQNEAQ (reference sequence). The CDR3 has 14 residues. CDR3 residues: CASSFGGSRTEQFF. The CDR3 nucleotides are TGTGCCAGCAGCTTCGGCGGGAGTAGGACTGAGCAGTTCTTC.

This sequence joins TRBV6-5 and TRBJ1-5, with D perhaps matching TRBD1 (6 bases). V lost 6 bases and J 3 bases, leaving 15 bases between the germline ends. The CDR3 totals 15 residues. Germline-derived CDR1 and CDR2 are MNHEY and SVGAGI. The CDR3 protein is CASRFPGHNNQPQHF. The CDR3 nucleotides read TGTGCCAGCAGGTTCCCGGGACATAACAATCAGCCCCAGCATTTT.

This clone was counted only a few times. The gene calls are TRBV5-4 and TRBJ2-6; perhaps TRBD2 as D (5 bases). The CDR3 has 15 residues. V gave up 4 bases and J gave up 1 base, with 9 bases separating them. The V gene's germline CDR1 is SGHNT and CDR2 YYREEE (reference sequence). The CDR3 coding sequence is TGTGCCAGCAGCGCCCCGGGGTCTGGGGCCAACGTCCTGACTTTC. This translates into CASSAPGSGANVLTF.

This clone was recorded a few times. This sequence joins TRBV12-3 or TRBV12-4 and TRBJ1-5, with TRBD1 matching over 9 bases. The CDR3 spans 13 residues. After removal of 6 bases from V and 7 bases from J, the junction contained 4 bases not matched to a gene. CDR3: CASRGQGSQPQHF. The DNA for the CDR3 is TGTGCCAGCAGGGGACAGGGCTCACAGCCCCAGCATTTT.

The CDR3: CASSQRPEGQGEGGEQYF. CDR3 bases: TGTGCCAGCAGTCAGCGACCCGAAGGACAGGGGGAAGGTGGCGAGCAGTACTTC. The rearrangement joins TRBV2 to TRBJ2-7, with TRBD1 matching over 10 bases. Germline V gene sequence: CDR1 SNHLY, CDR2 FYNNEI. The CDR3 has 18 amino acids. Trimming took 5 bases from V and 6 from J; bases not matched to a gene: 19.

This chain connects TRBV6-5 to TRBJ2-3; D gene ambiguous. Germline V gives CDR1 MNHEY, CDR2 SVGAGI. The CDR3 consists of 16 residues. Trimming left V 3 bases short and J 0 bases short, with 13 bases between. CDR3 sequence reads: CASSYFSRRSTDTQYF. The CDR3 DNA is TGTGCCAGCAGTTATTTCTCCCGCAGAAGCACAGATACGCAGTATTTT.

This chain connects TRBV11-2 to TRBJ1-6; 10 bases agree with TRBD1. The V and J ends lost 1 base and 9 bases, in that order; junction bases with no gene match: 3. Germline V gives CDR1 SGHAT, CDR2 FQNNGV. This CDR3 has 15 amino acids. CDR3 sequence (DNA): TGTGCCAGCAGCTTAGGACAGGGGGCAGTTTCACCCCTCCACTTT. Its protein is CASSLGQGAVSPLHF.

The V call is TRBV11-2, the J call TRBJ1-1, with D perhaps matching TRBD1 (5 bases). This CDR3 spans 15 amino acids. Trimming removed 5 bases at V and 1 base at J, with 14 bases between. Per the germline V gene, CDR1 is SGHAT and CDR2 is FQNNGV. CDR3 sequence: CASSPRTPPNTEAFF. The CDR3 region has the DNA TGTGCCAGCAGCCCTCGGACACCGCCGAACACTGAAGCTTTCTTT.

The chain couples TRBV2 to TRBJ1-2; D is uncertain. Trimming took off 8 bases at V and 0 bases at J, with 10 bases between the two ends. The CDR3 contains 13 residues. Germline V gives CDR1 SNHLY, CDR2 FYNNEI. CDR3 nucleotide sequence: TGTGCCAGCCGAACGACACCTAACTATGGCTACACCTTC. It codes for CASRTTPNYGYTF.

V gene TRBV7-8 combines with J gene TRBJ1-4, with D hard to call. Between the trimmed V and J ends, which lost 4 bases and 0 bases, there was a span of 12 bases. The CDR3 consists of 16 residues. The germline V gene encodes CDR1 SGHVS and CDR2 FQNEAQ. The CDR3 reads CASSSSPVATNEKLFF. The CDR3 DNA reads as TGTGCCAGCAGCTCAAGCCCTGTGGCAACTAATGAAAAACTGTTTTTT.

The J gene is TRBJ1-1, the V gene TRBV14, with D possibly TRBD1 on 5 matching bases. V lost 0 bases to trimming and J lost 10 bases, with 9 bases between them. The CDR3 has 12 residues. Germline CDR1 SGHDN, CDR2 FVKESK. The DNA for the CDR3 is TGTGCCAGCAGCCAAGAGGGGCGTATAGCTTTCTTT. It codes for CASSQEGRIAFF.

This chain links TRBV6-5 with TRBJ1-6; D possibly corresponds to TRBD1 (5 bases). The CDR3 runs to 12 residues. The germline gives CDR1 MNHEY, CDR2 SVGAGI. Trimming shortened V by 8 bases and J by 6 bases, and 8 bases separated the two germline ends. Written as DNA, the CDR3 is TGTGCCAGCCGAGACAGTAATTCACCCCTCCACTTT. Amino acid sequence: CASRDSNSPLHF.

The chain combines TRBV5-1 with TRBJ2-5; weak D call: TRBD1 (7 bases). Trimming stripped 2 bases from V and 3 bases from J, with 8 bases between. The CDR3 has 13 amino acids. CDR1 and CDR2 from the germline V gene are SGHRS and YFSETQ. CDR3 loop: CASSFRGEETQYF. As DNA, the CDR3 is TGCGCCAGCAGCTTCAGGGGGGAAGAGACCCAGTACTTC.

This chain uses TRBV7-2 with TRBJ2-1, with 7 bases lining up with TRBD2. From germline, CDR1 is SGHTA and CDR2 FQGNSA. The CDR3 spans 13 residues. V shed 9 bases and J 6 bases; nucleotides not matched to a gene: 8. The CDR3 is CASRDYPLNEQFF. CDR3 DNA sequence: TGTGCCAGTAGGGACTACCCCCTCAATGAGCAGTTCTTC.

The chain recombines TRBV19 with TRBJ2-4; D may be TRBD1 (6 bases). From germline, CDR1 is LNHDA and CDR2 SQIVND (reference sequence). V lost 5 bases and J 7 bases, leaving 15 bases between the germline ends. This CDR3 has 14 amino acids. The CDR3 sequence: CASSGTPRGNIQYF. CDR3 DNA: TGTGCCAGTAGTGGGACCCCGAGGGGGAACATTCAGTACTTC. The complete variable domain, with remaining parts taken from reference TRBV19 and TRBJ2-4, reads DGGITQSPKYLFRKEGQNVTLSCEQNLNHDAMYWYRQDPGQGLRLIYYSQIVNDFQKGDIAEGYSVSREKKESFPLTVTSAQKNPTAFYLCASSGTPRGNIQYFGAGTRLSVL.